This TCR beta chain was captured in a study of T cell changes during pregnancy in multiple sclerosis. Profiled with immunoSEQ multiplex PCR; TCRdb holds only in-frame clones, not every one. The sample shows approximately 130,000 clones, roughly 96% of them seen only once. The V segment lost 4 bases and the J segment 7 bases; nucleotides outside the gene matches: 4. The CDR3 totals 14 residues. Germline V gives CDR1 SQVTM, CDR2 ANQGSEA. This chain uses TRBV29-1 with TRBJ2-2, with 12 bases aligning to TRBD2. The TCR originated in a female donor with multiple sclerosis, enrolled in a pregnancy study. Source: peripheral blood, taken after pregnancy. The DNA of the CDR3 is TGCAGCGTTGCGCTAGCGGGAGGGATCGGGGAGCTGTTTTTT. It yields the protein CSVALAGGIGELFF.